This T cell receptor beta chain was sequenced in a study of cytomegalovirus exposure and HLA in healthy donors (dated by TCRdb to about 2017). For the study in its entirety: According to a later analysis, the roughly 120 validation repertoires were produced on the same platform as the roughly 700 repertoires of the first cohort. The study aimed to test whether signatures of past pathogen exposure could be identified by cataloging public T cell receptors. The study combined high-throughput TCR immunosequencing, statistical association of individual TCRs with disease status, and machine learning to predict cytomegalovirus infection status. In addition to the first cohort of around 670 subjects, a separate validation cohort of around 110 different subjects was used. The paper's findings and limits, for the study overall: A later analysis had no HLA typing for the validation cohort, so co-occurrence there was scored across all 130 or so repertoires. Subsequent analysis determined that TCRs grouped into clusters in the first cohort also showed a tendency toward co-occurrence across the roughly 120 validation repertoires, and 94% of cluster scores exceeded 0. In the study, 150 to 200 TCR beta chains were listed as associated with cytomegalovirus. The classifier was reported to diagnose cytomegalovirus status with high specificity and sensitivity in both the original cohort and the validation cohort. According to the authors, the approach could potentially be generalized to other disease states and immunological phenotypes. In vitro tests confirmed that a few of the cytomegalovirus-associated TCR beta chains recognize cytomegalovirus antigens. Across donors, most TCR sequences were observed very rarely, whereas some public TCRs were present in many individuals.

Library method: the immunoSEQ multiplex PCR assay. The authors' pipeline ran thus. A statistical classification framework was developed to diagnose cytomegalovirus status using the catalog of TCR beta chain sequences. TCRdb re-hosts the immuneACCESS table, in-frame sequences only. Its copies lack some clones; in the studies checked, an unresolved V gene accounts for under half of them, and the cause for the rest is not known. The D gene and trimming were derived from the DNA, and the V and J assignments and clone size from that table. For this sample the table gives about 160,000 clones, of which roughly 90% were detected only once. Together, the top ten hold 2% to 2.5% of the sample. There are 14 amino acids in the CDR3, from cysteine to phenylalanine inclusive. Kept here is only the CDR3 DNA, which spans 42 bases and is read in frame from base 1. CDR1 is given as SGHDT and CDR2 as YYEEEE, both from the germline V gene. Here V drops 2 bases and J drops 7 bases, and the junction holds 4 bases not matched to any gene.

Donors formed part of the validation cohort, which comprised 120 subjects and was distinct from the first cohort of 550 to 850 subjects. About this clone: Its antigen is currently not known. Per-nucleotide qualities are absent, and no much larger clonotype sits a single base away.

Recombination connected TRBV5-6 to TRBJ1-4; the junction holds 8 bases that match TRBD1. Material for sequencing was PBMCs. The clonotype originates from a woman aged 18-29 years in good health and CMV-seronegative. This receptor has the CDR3 CASSFGQGREKLFF. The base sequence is TGTGCCAGCAGCTTTGGACAGGGACGTGAAAAACTGTTTTTT.